The entry below gives a single T cell receptor beta chain sequence along with its context. The data belong to a study of blood T cell repertoires in COVID-19. From germline, CDR1 is MNHEY and CDR2 SVGEGT. V was cut by 5 bases and J by 1 base, with 12 bases left in between. The CDR3 spans 14 residues. Clones were sequenced by immunoSEQ multiplex PCR, and TCRdb holds only the in-frame ones, with some missing. This sample has under 250,000 clones, with around 81% found just once. Specimen: peripheral blood. This chain connects TRBV6-2 or TRBV6-3 to TRBJ2-7; D might be TRBD1 (5 bases). The sequence was collected from a human donor in a cohort sampled during active COVID-19. The CDR3 region is CASSTQQASYEQYF. The CDR3 nucleotides read TGTGCCAGCAGTACCCAACAGGCGTCCTACGAGCAGTACTTC.